The T cell receptor beta chain described here comes from a study of technical replicates of blood from several donors. The CDR3 spans 15 residues. Germline values: CDR1 SGHTA, CDR2 FQGNSA. V dropped 5 bases and J dropped 4 bases, with 17 bases sitting between them. Produced via immunoSEQ multiplex PCR; TCRdb's table is partial and in-frame only. The table lists some 76,000 clones, 94% of them singletons. This sequence joins TRBV7-2 and TRBJ2-5, with D unclear. Sequencing was carried out using T cells isolated from PBMCs. The receptor was derived from a human donor in good health. The CDR3 bases are TGTGCCAGCAGCCATTACTACCAGAACCGAGAGACCCAGTACTTC. This codes for CASSHYYQNRETQYF. Full variable domain (missing parts from reference TRBV7-2 and TRBJ2-5): GAGVSQSPSNKVTEKGKDVELRCDPISGHTALYWYRQSLGQGLEFLIYFQGNSAPDKSGLPSDRFSAERTGGSVSTLTIQRTQQEDSAVYLCASSHYYQNRETQYFGPGTRLLVL.